The clone carrying this T cell receptor beta chain showed up just a few times. Its antigen remains unknown. The data derive from a study of human T cells and chemical hapten exposure. Study in general: Read at 6 days, the patch tests placed 0.01% DPC on the upper back. The study's findings and limits: High-frequency TCRs, those above 1 in 1000, stayed the same after DPC sensitization.

Specified time point: patch test 3, about 24 weeks after DPC sensitization. Stated treatment: therapeutic diphenylcyclopropenone sensitization with weekly scalp DPC. TCRdb independently ran MiXCR on the RACE reads; one entry per CDR3 protein. The repertoire holds over 80,000 distinct CDR3 sequences, with roughly a tenth as singletons. CDR3 length: 13 residues. The V segment lost 1 base and the J segment 7 bases; nucleotides outside the gene matches: 3. Germline CDR1 and CDR2: SNHLY and FYNNEI. Source: whole blood, taken in connection with sensitization to the hapten diphenylcyclopropenone (DPC). The chain employs TRBV2 and TRBJ1-1, with 7 bases matching TRBD1. The TCR comes from a woman aged 30 to 39 with alopecia areata. Some clones in this sample may be carry-over from other donors' samples. The CDR3 region has the DNA TGTGCCAGCAGTGAAGGACAGGGCCATGAAGCTTTCTTT. Residues: CASSEGQGHEAFF. Combining the CDR3 with reference TRBV2 and TRBJ1-1 gives the whole variable domain EPEVTQTPSHQVTQMGQEVILRCVPISNHLYFYWYRQILGQKVEFLVSFYNNEISEKSEIFDDQFSVERPDGSNFTLKIRSTKLEDSAMYFCASSEGQGHEAFFGQGTRLTVV.